A selection of T cell receptor beta chains follows, all from one sample in a study of T cells after yellow fever vaccination. MiXCR was run by TCRdb on the 5' RACE reads, yielding one entry per CDR3 protein. Seen here are 610,000 or so distinct CDR3 sequences, 9% to 15% observed once, and the top ten hold under 15%. The starting material was PBMCs, obtained on the day of the yellow fever booster vaccination. The receptors were sampled from a man aged 30 to 39 who received the YFV17D yellow fever vaccine. Each CDR3 is given with its conserved first and last residue. The D gene is left open where the match is weak. Size is stated for part of the rows, as once, few or many counts, or as a class when the clone is expanded.

V gene	D gene	J gene	clone size	CDR3 length	CDR3 protein	CDR3 DNA
TRBV6-1	-	TRBJ1-3	few	17	CASSPRTEYLPGNTIYF	TGTGCCAGCAGTCCTCGGACGGAGTACTTACCAGGAAACACCATATATTTT
TRBV12-3/TRBV12-4	-	TRBJ2-1	many	15	CASSLAESSYNEQFF	TGTGCCAGCAGCTTAGCAGAGAGCTCCTACAATGAGCAGTTCTTC
TRBV29-1	-	TRBJ2-1	-	13	CSGGGGNYNEQFF	TGCAGCGGAGGTGGAGGTAACTACAATGAGCAGTTCTTC
TRBV6-2/TRBV6-3	-	TRBJ2-1	few	14	CASSSRVPSGEQFF	TGTGCCAGCAGTTCCAGGGTCCCCTCGGGTGAGCAGTTCTTC
TRBV7-6	TRBD2	TRBJ2-3	few	19	CASSLAITSGSASTDTQYF	TGTGCCAGCAGCTTAGCGATTACTAGCGGAAGTGCTAGCACAGATACGCAGTATTTT
TRBV20-1	-	TRBJ1-2	-	12	CSASNWRGGYTF	TGCAGTGCTTCTAACTGGAGAGGGGGCTACACCTTC
TRBV5-1	TRBD1	TRBJ2-1	many	17	CASSSGTGGSSYNEQFF	TGCGCCAGCAGCTCAGGGACAGGCGGAAGCTCCTACAATGAGCAGTTCTTC
TRBV5-6	-	TRBJ2-1	few	14	CASTLREYYNEQFF	TGTGCCAGCACCCTGCGCGAATACTACAATGAGCAGTTCTTC
TRBV7-2	-	TRBJ2-5	many	14	CASSLGGFQETQYF	TGTGCCAGCAGCTTAGGAGGTTTCCAAGAGACCCAGTACTTC
TRBV12-3/TRBV12-4	-	TRBJ1-2	few	17	CASSKVGTYRANYGYTF	TGTGCCAGCAGCAAAGTCGGGACCTACCGGGCTAACTATGGCTACACCTTC
TRBV6-2/TRBV6-3	TRBD2	TRBJ2-3	few	15	CASSSGGRGTDTQYF	TGTGCCAGCAGTTCTGGCGGGAGGGGGACAGATACGCAGTATTTT
TRBV20-1	-	TRBJ2-3	many	15	CSALETGTLSDTQYF	TGCAGTGCCCTCGAGACAGGGACTCTTTCAGATACGCAGTATTTT
TRBV29-1	-	TRBJ1-5	few	15	CSLTWVFNPSQPQHF	TGCAGCCTTACGTGGGTTTTTAACCCGTCCCAGCCCCAGCATTTT
TRBV6-2/TRBV6-3	-	TRBJ2-7	-	14	CASSVDPGPYEQYF	TGTGCCAGCAGCGTGGACCCAGGGCCCTACGAGCAGTACTTC
TRBV20-1	TRBD2	TRBJ2-1	few	13	CSAEPGLAKEQFF	TGCAGTGCCGAACCGGGACTAGCGAAAGAGCAGTTCTTC
TRBV5-1	TRBD1	TRBJ2-5	few	16	CASSTGTGGIQETQYF	TGCGCCAGCAGCACCGGGACAGGGGGCATCCAAGAGACCCAGTACTTC
TRBV12-3/TRBV12-4	-	TRBJ2-6	few	15	CASSPTNSGANVLTF	TGTGCCAGCTCACCCACAAATTCTGGGGCCAACGTCCTGACTTTC
TRBV7-3	TRBD2	TRBJ2-1	-	15	CASSPRGRERSEQFF	TGTGCCAGCAGCCCACGAGGGCGGGAGAGAAGTGAGCAGTTCTTC
TRBV6-5	-	TRBJ2-7	-	15	CASRKSLRETYEQYF	TGTGCCAGCAGAAAGAGTCTCAGGGAGACCTACGAGCAGTACTTC
TRBV3-1	-	TRBJ1-1	few	13	CASSPGDHRAAFF	TGTGCCAGCAGCCCGGGAGATCACCGAGCGGCTTTCTTT
TRBV14	-	TRBJ2-1	few	11	CASSQVTQQFF	TGTGCCAGCAGCCAAGTAACCCAGCAGTTCTTC
TRBV6-1	-	TRBJ1-5	once	17	CASSDRTGLGSNQPQHF	TGTGCCAGCAGTGACCGAACAGGGTTAGGGAGCAATCAGCCCCAGCATTTT
TRBV18	-	TRBJ1-5	-	14	CASSPLGADQPQHF	TGTGCCAGCTCCCCACTGGGGGCAGATCAGCCCCAGCATTTT
TRBV20-1	TRBD2	TRBJ2-1	-	15	CSASPLAGSYNEQFF	TGCAGTGCTAGTCCTCTAGCGGGAAGCTACAATGAGCAGTTCTTC
TRBV11-2	-	TRBJ1-2	few	16	CASSRAGTRANYGYTF	TGTGCCAGCAGCCGCGCCGGGACGCGAGCGAACTATGGCTACACCTTC
TRBV29-1	TRBD2	TRBJ2-3	few	12	CSVREAVDTQYF	TGCAGCGTCCGGGAGGCGGTAGATACGCAGTATTTT
TRBV29-1	TRBD1	TRBJ1-1	many	13	CSVVRTGDTEAFF	TGCAGCGTTGTAAGGACAGGGGACACTGAAGCTTTCTTT
TRBV5-5	-	TRBJ1-5	-	13	CASGTNSNQPQHF	TGTGCCAGCGGGACGAATAGCAATCAGCCCCAGCATTTT
TRBV11-2	-	TRBJ2-1	-	17	CASSPESWGSSYNEQFF	TGTGCCAGCAGCCCTGAGTCCTGGGGAAGCTCCTACAATGAGCAGTTCTTC
TRBV12-3/TRBV12-4	TRBD2	TRBJ2-3	few	21	CASSSWRYRTSGRPHTDTQYF	TGTGCCAGCAGTTCATGGCGGTATCGGACTAGCGGGAGGCCACACACAGATACGCAGTATTTT
TRBV19	-	TRBJ1-5	few	14	CASSPTFSNQPQHF	TGTGCCAGTAGTCCCACCTTTAGCAATCAGCCCCAGCATTTT
TRBV4-3	TRBD2	TRBJ2-5	-	15	CASSQSLAVGETQYF	TGCGCCAGCAGCCAAAGTCTAGCGGTTGGAGAGACCCAGTACTTC
TRBV6-2/TRBV6-3	-	TRBJ2-3	-	15	CASRGGVGWIDTQYF	TGTGCCAGCAGGGGTGGAGTGGGTTGGATCGATACGCAGTATTTT
TRBV9	TRBD2	TRBJ2-7	-	15	CASSRSSGGSYEQYF	TGTGCCAGCAGCCGGTCTAGCGGGGGTTCCTACGAGCAGTACTTC
TRBV28	-	TRBJ2-6	few	18	CASSLFYGRVSGANVLTF	TGTGCCAGCAGTTTATTCTATGGTCGGGTCTCTGGGGCCAACGTCCTGACTTTC
TRBV3-1	-	TRBJ2-2	few	14	CASSRAGGTGELFF	TGTGCCAGCAGCCGGGCTGGGGGCACCGGGGAGCTGTTTTTT
TRBV7-9	TRBD2	TRBJ2-5	-	12	CAGGGDQETQYF	TGTGCCGGGGGAGGGGATCAAGAGACCCAGTACTTC
TRBV6-5	-	TRBJ1-2	few	12	CASKRGGYGYTF	TGTGCCAGCAAGCGGGGAGGGTATGGCTACACCTTC
TRBV7-2	-	TRBJ1-2	many	11	CASSFQGGYTF	TGTGCCAGCAGCTTCCAGGGAGGCTACACCTTC
TRBV4-2	-	TRBJ2-2	-	18	CASSPHPPTGRSTGELFF	TGTGCCAGCAGCCCACACCCTCCTACAGGGAGGTCCACCGGGGAGCTGTTTTTT